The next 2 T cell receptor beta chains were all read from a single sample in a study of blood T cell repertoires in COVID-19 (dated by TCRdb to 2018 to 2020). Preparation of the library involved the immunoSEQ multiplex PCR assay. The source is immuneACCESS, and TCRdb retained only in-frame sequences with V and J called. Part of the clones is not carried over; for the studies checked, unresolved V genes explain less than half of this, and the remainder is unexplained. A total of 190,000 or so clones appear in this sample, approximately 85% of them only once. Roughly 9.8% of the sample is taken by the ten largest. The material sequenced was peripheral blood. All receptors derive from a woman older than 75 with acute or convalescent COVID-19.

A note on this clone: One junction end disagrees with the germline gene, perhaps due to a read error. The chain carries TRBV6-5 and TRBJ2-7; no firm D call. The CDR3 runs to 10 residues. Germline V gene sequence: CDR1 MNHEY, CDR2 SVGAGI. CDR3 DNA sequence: TGCCCTACTTATCTAGACGAGCAGTACTTC. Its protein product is CPTYLDEQYF.

The CDR3 loop is CASSLEGGAGYTF. The CDR3 DNA follows: TGTGCCAGCAGCTTAGAGGGAGGGGCTGGCTACACCTTC. The genes are TRBV7-9 and TRBJ1-2, with a possible D match to TRBD1 (5 bases). Looked up from germline, CDR1 is SEHNR and CDR2 is FQNEAQ (reference sequence). The CDR3 length is 13 residues. V dropped 1 base and J dropped 7 bases, with 10 bases sitting between them. Full variable domain (rest looked up from reference TRBV7-9 and TRBJ1-2): DTGVSQNPRHKITKRGQNVTFRCDPISEHNRLYWYRQTLGQGPEFLTYFQNEAQLEKSRLLSDRFSAERPKGSFSTLEIQRTEQGDSAMYLCASSLEGGAGYTFGSGTRLTVV.